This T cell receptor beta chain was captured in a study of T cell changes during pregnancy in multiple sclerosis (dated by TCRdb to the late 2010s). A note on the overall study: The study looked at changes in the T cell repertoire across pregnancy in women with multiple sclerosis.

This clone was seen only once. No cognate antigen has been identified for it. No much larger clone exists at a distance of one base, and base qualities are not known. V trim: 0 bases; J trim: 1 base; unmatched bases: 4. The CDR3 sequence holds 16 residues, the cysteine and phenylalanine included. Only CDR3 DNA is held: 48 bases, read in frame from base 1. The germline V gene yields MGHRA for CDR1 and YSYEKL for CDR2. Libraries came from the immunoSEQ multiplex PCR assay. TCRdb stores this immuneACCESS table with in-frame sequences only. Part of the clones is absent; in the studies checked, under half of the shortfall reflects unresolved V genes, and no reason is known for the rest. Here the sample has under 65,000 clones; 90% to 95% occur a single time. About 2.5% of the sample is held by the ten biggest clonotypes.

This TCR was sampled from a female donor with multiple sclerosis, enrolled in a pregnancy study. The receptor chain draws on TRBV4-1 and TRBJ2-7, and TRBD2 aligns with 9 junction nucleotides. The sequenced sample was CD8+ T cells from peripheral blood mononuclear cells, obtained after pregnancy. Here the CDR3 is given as CASSQEAGGASYEQYF. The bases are TGCGCCAGCAGCCAAGAGGCGGGAGGGGCTTCCTACGAGCAGTACTTC.